What follows are 32 T cell receptor beta chains derived from one specimen sequenced in a study of blood T cell repertoires in COVID-19. Some clones are missing from TCRdb's copy, which holds only in-frame ones; the method was immunoSEQ multiplex PCR. The repertoire includes almost 20,000 clones, roughly 85% of them detected once, and around 31% sits in the top ten. The sequenced sample consisted of peripheral blood. These receptors were obtained from a human donor with active COVID-19. The donor label of this sample is uncertain.

V and J are TRBV23-1 and TRBJ2-7; tentatively, D is TRBD1 (5 bases). TRBV23-1 is treated as an ORF (open reading frame) with a function not yet certain. V dropped 6 bases and J dropped 5 bases, with 23 bases sitting between them. This CDR3 region has 16 residues. The CDR3 region has the DNA TGCGCCAGCAGCCTAAGGCCGACAGATTCTAGGAACGAGCAGTACTTC. Its translation is CASSLRPTDSRNEQYF.

This chain uses TRBV13 with TRBJ2-3; tentatively, D is TRBD2 (5 bases). Per germline, CDR1 PRHDT and CDR2 FYEKMQ (reference sequence). V lost 3 bases, J lost 0 bases, and 10 bases lay in between. The CDR3 is made up of 15 amino acids. The CDR3 is CASSFGLSSTDTQYF. For the CDR3, the DNA is TGTGCCAGCAGCTTTGGACTCTCGAGCACAGATACGCAGTATTTT.

J is TRBJ1-2 and V is TRBV6-4; D is unresolved. The germline gives CDR1 MRHNA, CDR2 SNTAGT. V lost 5 bases and J 5 bases, leaving 12 bases between the germline ends. The CDR3 covers 13 residues. CDR3 region: CASSPGTPYGYTF. The CDR3 DNA reads TGTGCCAGCAGTCCAGGTACCCCTTATGGCTACACCTTC.

The genes are TRBV7-2 and TRBJ2-5; D is ambiguous. Germline V gene lookup returns CDR1 SGHTA and CDR2 FQGNSA. V lost 6 bases, J lost 9 bases, and 11 bases lay in between. CDR3 length: 11 residues. CDR3: CASSPRSAQYF. For the CDR3, the DNA is TGTGCCAGCAGTCCTCGATCGGCCCAGTACTTC.

The rearrangement links TRBV5-1 to TRBJ2-2, with TRBD2 matching 13 bases. J was trimmed by 6 bases and V by 2 bases; bases with no gene match: 7. Germline values: CDR1 SGHRS, CDR2 YFSETQ. CDR3 length: 17 residues. CDR3 region: CASSFNPGLAGPGELFF. CDR3 sequence (DNA): TGCGCCAGCAGCTTTAATCCGGGACTAGCGGGGCCCGGGGAGCTGTTTTTT.

The chain combines TRBV10-3 with TRBJ2-7; 10 positions match TRBD2. Germline V gene lookup returns CDR1 ENHRY and CDR2 SYGVKD. The CDR3 runs to 15 residues. V lost 6 bases and J lost 0; bases outside the gene matches: 5. CDR3 sequence reads: CAISGLAAGSYEQYF. The CDR3, as DNA: TGTGCCATCAGCGGACTAGCGGCTGGCTCCTACGAGCAGTACTTC.

The chain couples TRBV6-5 to TRBJ2-5; 8 bases agree with TRBD2. CDR1 and CDR2 (germline): MNHEY, SVGAGI. Germline trimming cut 1 base from V and 3 bases from J; bases unmatched to any gene: 4. CDR3 size: 15 residues. CDR3 coding DNA: TGTGCCAGCAGTTACTTCGGGGGGGGAAAAGAGACCCAGTACTTC. Protein sequence: CASSYFGGGKETQYF.

V gene TRBV5-1 combines with J gene TRBJ1-2; possible D gene TRBD1, 5 bases. Trimming pared 3 bases from V and 4 bases from J, leaving 19 bases between. Germline values: CDR1 SGHRS, CDR2 YFSETQ. This CDR3 region has 16 residues. The CDR3 DNA reads TGCGCCAGCAGCTACCATATCGGAGAAGGGGTCTATGGCTACACCTTC. Amino acids: CASSYHIGEGVYGYTF.

The chain uses TRBV29-1 and TRBJ2-7, with D uncertain. The CDR3 contains 11 residues. Germline V gives CDR1 SQVTM, CDR2 ANQGSEA. Between the trimmed V and J ends, which lost 4 bases and 2 bases, there was a span of 6 bases. CDR3 nucleotide sequence: TGCAGCGTTGGGGCTCCCTACGAGCAGTACTTC. Residues: CSVGAPYEQYF.

This clone has just a few counts. This sequence joins TRBV7-2 and TRBJ2-3, with D tentatively TRBD2 (5 bases). Trimming stripped 0 bases from V and 5 bases from J, with 18 bases between. The CDR3 sequence is 17 residues long. CDR1 and CDR2 (germline): SGHTA, FQGNSA. CDR3 in amino acids: CASSLAQDSGVGDTQYF. The CDR3 nucleotides are TGTGCCAGCAGCTTAGCCCAGGACTCCGGGGTGGGAGATACGCAGTATTTT.

The V gene is TRBV27, the J gene TRBJ2-1, with TRBD1 identical over 11 bases. CDR1 and CDR2 (germline): MNHEY, SMNVEV (reference sequence). J was trimmed by 6 bases and V by 3 bases; bases with no gene match: 4. This CDR3 is 15 amino acids long. The CDR3: CASSFYGTGGNEQFF. For the CDR3, the DNA is TGTGCCAGCAGTTTCTACGGGACAGGGGGCAATGAGCAGTTCTTC.

The V and J genes are TRBV7-2 and TRBJ2-5; no firm D call. V was clipped by 2 bases and J by 4 bases, with 8 bases between them. Germline loops: CDR1 SGHTA, CDR2 FQGNSA. The CDR3 is 13 residues long. The CDR3 sequence: CASSLILLETQYF. The DNA of the CDR3 is TGTGCCAGCAGCTTAATATTACTAGAGACCCAGTACTTC.

This clone occurred once. The CDR3 reads CASSLQASSYNEQFF. The DNA for the CDR3 is TGCGCCAGCAGCTTGCAGGCAAGCTCCTACAATGAGCAGTTCTTC. The rearrangement links TRBV5-1 to TRBJ2-1; no reliable D call. V gave up 1 base and J gave up 0 bases, with 8 bases separating them. There are 15 residues in the CDR3. Per germline, CDR1 SGHRS and CDR2 YFSETQ.

This chain joins TRBV3-1 (or the pseudogene TRBV3-2) and TRBJ2-3; TRBD1 matches 10 bases. Germline assignment: CDR1 LGHDT and CDR2 YNNKEL (reference sequence). With 4 bases clipped from V and 3 bases from J, the junction kept 1 base outside the gene matches. This CDR3 is 14 amino acids long. The CDR3 bases are TGTGCCAGCAGCCGGACAGGGGGAACAGATACGCAGTATTTT. This sequence encodes CASSRTGGTDTQYF.

In this sample, this clone turned up once. This chain uses TRBV27 with TRBJ2-2; 7 bases are shared with TRBD2. Germline V gene lookup returns CDR1 MNHEY and CDR2 SMNVEV (reference sequence). V lost 4 bases to trimming and J lost 0 bases; unmatched junction nucleotides: 8. The CDR3 sequence is 17 residues long. The CDR3 region has the DNA TGTGCCAGCAGTTCCCCCACCCTAGCGGCGAACACCGGGGAGCTGTTTTTT. Amino acid sequence: CASSSPTLAANTGELFF.

The J gene is TRBJ2-7, the V gene TRBV12-3 or TRBV12-4, with TRBD1 as a possible D gene (6 bases). V lost 6 bases, J lost 2 bases, and 11 bases lay in between. The CDR3 extends over 13 amino acids. As DNA, the CDR3 is TGTGCCAGCAGCCCGGACAGTGCCTACGAGCAGTACTTC. It encodes CASSPDSAYEQYF.

The chain is built from TRBV21-1 and TRBJ1-1. TRBV21-1 is designated a pseudogene. The CDR3 has 14 residues. The CDR3 reads CASSKGEGNTEAFF. CDR3 DNA sequence: TGTGCCAGCAGCAAAGGCGAGGGGAACACTGAAGCTTTCTTT.

The chain carries TRBV6-5 and TRBJ2-3; 9 bases agree with TRBD1. Germline loops: CDR1 MNHEY, CDR2 SVGAGI. CDR3 length: 15 amino acids. With V trimmed by 6 bases and J by 1 base, 5 bases remained unmatched. The chain's CDR3 is CASRLQGAGTDTQYF. DNA for the CDR3: TGTGCCAGCAGACTACAGGGGGCAGGCACAGATACGCAGTATTTT.

The chain combines TRBV4-3 with TRBJ1-3; D may be TRBD1 (6 bases). V lost 2 bases to trimming and J lost 2 bases, with 13 bases between them. The CDR3 totals 16 residues. Germline V gene sequence: CDR1 LGHNA, CDR2 YSLEER. CDR3 in amino acids: CASSQITGITGNTIYF. DNA of the CDR3: TGCGCCAGCAGCCAAATTACAGGGATTACTGGAAACACCATATATTTT.

This chain joins TRBV19 and TRBJ1-5; 7 bases are a match to TRBD1. Germline V lookup: CDR1 LNHDA, CDR2 SQIVND (reference sequence). J lost 0 bases, V lost 3 bases, and 11 bases had no gene match. The CDR3 has 18 residues. The CDR3 reads CASSIRGRTDYSNQPQHF. CDR3 DNA sequence: TGTGCCAGTAGTATTAGGGGGCGGACAGACTATAGCAATCAGCCCCAGCATTTT.

The V and J genes are TRBV11-2 and TRBJ2-5; TRBD2 agrees at 9 bases. This CDR3 region has 15 residues. CDR1 is SGHAT and CDR2 is FQNNGV in the germline V gene. Trimming removed 2 bases from V and 3 bases from J; junction bases left unmatched: 4. CDR3 amino acids: CASSLNPSGEETQYF. For the CDR3, the DNA is TGTGCCAGCAGCTTAAATCCTAGCGGGGAAGAGACCCAGTACTTC.

J is TRBJ2-7 and V is TRBV19; the D is unclear. The CDR3 loop spans 15 amino acids. V was pared by 0 bases and J by 0 bases, with 9 bases between. Per germline, CDR1 LNHDA and CDR2 SQIVND (reference sequence). The CDR3 here is CASSIERSSSYEQYF. The CDR3 bases are TGTGCCAGTAGTATAGAAAGGAGCAGCTCCTACGAGCAGTACTTC.

The J gene is TRBJ2-3, the V gene TRBV11-2; weak D call: TRBD2 (7 bases). The V and J ends lost 5 bases and 3 bases respectively, with 21 bases between them. The V gene's germline CDR1 is SGHAT and CDR2 FQNNGV. This CDR3 is 17 amino acids long. CDR3 DNA sequence: TGTGCCAGCAGCCCTCTGGGGGGCGGGAGATGGACAGATACGCAGTATTTT. It yields the protein CASSPLGGGRWTDTQYF.

The V gene is TRBV19, the J gene TRBJ2-7; TRBD1 aligns across 7 bases. Trimming removed 6 bases from V and 0 bases from J; junction bases left unmatched: 5. The CDR3 is 14 amino acids. The V gene's germline CDR1 is LNHDA and CDR2 SQIVND (reference sequence). The CDR3 region is CASRRDSSSYEQYF. The CDR3 coding sequence is TGTGCCAGTAGGAGGGACAGCAGCTCCTACGAGCAGTACTTC. The full variable domain, its missing parts supplied by reference TRBV19 and TRBJ2-7, is DGGITQSPKYLFRKEGQNVTLSCEQNLNHDAMYWYRQDPGQGLRLIYYSQIVNDFQKGDIAEGYSVSREKKESFPLTVTSAQKNPTAFYLCASRRDSSSYEQYFGPGTRLTVT.

This chain links TRBV15 with TRBJ1-2; 9 nucleotides align to TRBD1. The junction had 5 bases not matched to a gene; V was cut back by 1 base and J by 8 bases. Per germline, CDR1 LNHNV and CDR2 YYDKDF (reference sequence). CDR3 length: 14 residues. CDR3 in DNA: TGTGCCACCAGCAGAGGAGGGACAGGGTACGGCTACACCTTC. Translation: CATSRGGTGYGYTF.

The rearrangement links TRBV12-5 to TRBJ1-5; D remains unclear. V dropped 6 bases and J dropped 4 bases, with 16 bases sitting between them. CDR1 and CDR2 (germline): LGHNT, FRNRAP. The CDR3 contains 15 residues. The DNA of the CDR3 is TGTGCTAGTGGCCTCACGCGGGTTGGGAATCAGCCCCAGCATTTT. Protein: CASGLTRVGNQPQHF.

The rearrangement uses TRBV12-3 or TRBV12-4 and TRBJ1-2, with a possible D match to TRBD1 (6 bases). V lost 4 bases and J lost 3, with 9 bases in between. The CDR3 covers 13 residues. CDR3 coding DNA: TGTGCCAGCAGTTCGACAGGATACTATGGCTACACCTTC. This translates into CASSSTGYYGYTF.

The chain employs TRBV7-9 and TRBJ2-7; possibly TRBD2 for D (5 bases). V was pared by 4 bases and J by 3 bases, with 13 bases between. Germline lookup yields CDR1 SEHNR and CDR2 FQNEAQ (reference sequence). The CDR3 spans 14 residues. In DNA form, the CDR3 reads TGTGCCAGCAGCTCCTCGGACGGGATCTACGAGCAGTACTTC. Translating it yields CASSSSDGIYEQYF.

The rearrangement uses TRBV27 and TRBJ2-7; D may be TRBD2 (6 bases). The CDR3 is 14 residues long. The V gene's germline CDR1 is MNHEY and CDR2 SMNVEV (reference sequence). Trimming removed 7 bases from V and 6 bases from J, with 19 bases in between. This CDR3 is CASKMTRAVGEQYF. DNA for the CDR3: TGTGCCAGCAAAATGACTAGGGCGGTGGGCGAGCAGTACTTC.

V is TRBV6-1 and J is TRBJ1-5, with D possibly being TRBD1 (6 bases). Deletions cut 4 bases from V and 5 bases from J, with 21 bases between. Germline CDR1 is MNHNS and CDR2 is SASEGT. The CDR3 totals 17 residues. CDR3 protein: CASSVTSDRSKDQPQHF. In DNA form, the CDR3 reads TGTGCCAGCAGTGTAACTTCCGACAGGAGCAAGGATCAGCCCCAGCATTTT.

This chain links TRBV3-1 (or the pseudogene TRBV3-2) with TRBJ2-3, with 9 bases aligning to TRBD2. Germline CDR1 and CDR2: LGHDT and YNNKEL (reference sequence). V lost 7 bases and J lost 6; bases outside the gene matches: 8. The CDR3 length is 14 residues. CDR3 nucleotides: TGTGCCAGCAAAGCGGGGGGCCAAGGGGATACGCAGTATTTT. Protein: CASKAGGQGDTQYF.

V gene TRBV20-1 combines with J gene TRBJ2-1; 13 nucleotides align to TRBD2. Germline V gene sequence: CDR1 DFQATT, CDR2 SNEGSKA (reference sequence). V lost 3 bases, J lost 9 bases, and 5 bases stayed unmatched. The CDR3 covers 14 residues. The CDR3 loop is CSASRTSGSSEQFF. The CDR3 nucleotides read TGCAGTGCTAGTAGGACTAGCGGGAGTTCTGAGCAGTTCTTC.